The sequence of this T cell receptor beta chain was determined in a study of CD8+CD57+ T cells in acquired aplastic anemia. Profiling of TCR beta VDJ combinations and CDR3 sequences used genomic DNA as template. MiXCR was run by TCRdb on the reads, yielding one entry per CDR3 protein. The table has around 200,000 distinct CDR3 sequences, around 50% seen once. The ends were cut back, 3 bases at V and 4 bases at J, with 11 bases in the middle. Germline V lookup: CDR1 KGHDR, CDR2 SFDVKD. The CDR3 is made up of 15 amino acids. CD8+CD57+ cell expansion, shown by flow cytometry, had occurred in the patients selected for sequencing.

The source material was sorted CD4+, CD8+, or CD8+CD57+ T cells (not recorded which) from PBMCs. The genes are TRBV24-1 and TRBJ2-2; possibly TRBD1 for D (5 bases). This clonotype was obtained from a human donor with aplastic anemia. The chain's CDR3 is CATSDTTGRTGELFF. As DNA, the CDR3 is TGTGCCACCAGTGATACTACAGGCCGCACCGGGGAGCTGTTTTTT.